A single count supports the clone carrying this T cell receptor beta chain. No antigen is known for it. Germline V lookup: CDR1 SGDLS, CDR2 YYNGEE. This CDR3 region has 11 residues. Trimming removed 0 bases at V and 9 bases at J, with 4 bases between. This record belongs to a study of T-cell memory formation after mild COVID-19. Study context: TCR clusters showed largely donor specificity.

Constant-segment-primed 5'RACE gave TCR alpha and TCR beta cDNA libraries with sample barcodes and UMIs. TCRdb used MiXCR to reprocess the 5' RACE reads, holding one entry per CDR3 protein. Altogether approximately 200,000 distinct CDR3 sequences are present, 15% to 20% being singletons, with the ten largest covering approximately 2.2%. Study-wide results and limits: Clones that shrank (day 15 to 85) were balanced CD4/CD8, whereas later expanders leaned CD4+. Some clones that responded were present in memory (sampled pre-infection), which suggests cross-reactive memory joined.

This receptor was taken from an adult woman who had mild COVID-19 (a few samples of this study predate the infection). Cell type and time point are not known. Sequences were obtained from PBMCs or a T cell subset sorted from them (not recorded which). V and J are TRBV9 and TRBJ2-1; no firm D call. The CDR3 nucleotides are TGTGCCAGCAGCGTAGAGGGTGAGCAGTTCTTC. This encodes CASSVEGEQFF.